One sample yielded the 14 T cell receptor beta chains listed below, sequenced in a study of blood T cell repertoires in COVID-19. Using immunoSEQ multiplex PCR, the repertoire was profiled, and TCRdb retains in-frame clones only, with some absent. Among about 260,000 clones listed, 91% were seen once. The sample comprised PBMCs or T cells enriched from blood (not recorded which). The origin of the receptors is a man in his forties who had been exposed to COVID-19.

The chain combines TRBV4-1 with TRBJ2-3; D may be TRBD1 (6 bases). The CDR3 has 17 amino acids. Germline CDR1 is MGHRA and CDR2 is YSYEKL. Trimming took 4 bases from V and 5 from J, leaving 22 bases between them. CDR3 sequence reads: CASSLSTGTAWLDTQYF. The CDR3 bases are TGCGCCAGCAGCCTTTCGACAGGCACCGCATGGTTAGATACGCAGTATTTT.

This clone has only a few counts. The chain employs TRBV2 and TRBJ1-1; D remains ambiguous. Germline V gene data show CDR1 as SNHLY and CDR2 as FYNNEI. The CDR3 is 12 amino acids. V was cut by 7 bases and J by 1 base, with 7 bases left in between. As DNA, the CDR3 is TGTGCCAGCAATCAGTGGAACACTGAAGCTTTCTTT. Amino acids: CASNQWNTEAFF.

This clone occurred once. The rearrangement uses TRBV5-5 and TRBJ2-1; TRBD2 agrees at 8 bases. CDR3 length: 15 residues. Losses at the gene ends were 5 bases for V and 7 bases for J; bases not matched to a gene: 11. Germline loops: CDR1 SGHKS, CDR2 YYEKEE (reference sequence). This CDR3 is CASSWVAGTKNEQFF. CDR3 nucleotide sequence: TGTGCCAGCAGTTGGGTAGCGGGAACCAAGAATGAGCAGTTCTTC.

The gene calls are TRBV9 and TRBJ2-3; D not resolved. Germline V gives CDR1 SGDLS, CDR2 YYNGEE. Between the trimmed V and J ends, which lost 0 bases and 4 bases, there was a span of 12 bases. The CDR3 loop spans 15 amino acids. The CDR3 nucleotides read TGTGCCAGCAGCGTAGGCTACTCCGCCCCAGATACGCAGTATTTT. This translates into CASSVGYSAPDTQYF.

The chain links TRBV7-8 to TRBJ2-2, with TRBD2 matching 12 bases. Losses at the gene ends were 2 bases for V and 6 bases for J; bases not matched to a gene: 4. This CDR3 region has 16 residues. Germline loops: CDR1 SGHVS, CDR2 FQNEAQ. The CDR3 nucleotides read TGTGCCAGCAGCTTACAGACTAGCGGGAGCGCCGGGGAGCTGTTTTTT. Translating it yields CASSLQTSGSAGELFF.

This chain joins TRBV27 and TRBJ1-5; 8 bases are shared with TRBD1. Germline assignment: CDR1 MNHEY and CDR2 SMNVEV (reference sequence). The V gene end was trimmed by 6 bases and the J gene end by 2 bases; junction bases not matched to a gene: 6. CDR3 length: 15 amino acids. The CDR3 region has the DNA TGTGCCAGCAGACCGGGACAGGTGGGCAATCAGCCCCAGCATTTT. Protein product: CASRPGQVGNQPQHF.

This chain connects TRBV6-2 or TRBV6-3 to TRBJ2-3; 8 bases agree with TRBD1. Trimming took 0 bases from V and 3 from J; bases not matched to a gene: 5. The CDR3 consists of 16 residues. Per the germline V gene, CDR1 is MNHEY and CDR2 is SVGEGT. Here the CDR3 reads CASSYSGQGATDTQYF. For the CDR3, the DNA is TGTGCCAGCAGTTACTCGGGGCAGGGGGCGACAGATACGCAGTATTTT.

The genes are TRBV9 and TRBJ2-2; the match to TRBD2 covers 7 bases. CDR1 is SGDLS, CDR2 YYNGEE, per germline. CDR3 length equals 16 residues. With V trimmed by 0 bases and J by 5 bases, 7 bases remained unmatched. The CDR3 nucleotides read TGTGCCAGCAGCGTAGATTTTAGCGGGTATACCGGGGAGCTGTTTTTT. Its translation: CASSVDFSGYTGELFF.

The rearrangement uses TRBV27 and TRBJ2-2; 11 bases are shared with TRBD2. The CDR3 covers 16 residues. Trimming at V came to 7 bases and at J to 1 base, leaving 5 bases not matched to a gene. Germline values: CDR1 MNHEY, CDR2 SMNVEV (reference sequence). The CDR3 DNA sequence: TGTGCCAGCACCTCCGGGACTAGCGGGAACACCGGGGAGCTGTTTTTT. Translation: CASTSGTSGNTGELFF.

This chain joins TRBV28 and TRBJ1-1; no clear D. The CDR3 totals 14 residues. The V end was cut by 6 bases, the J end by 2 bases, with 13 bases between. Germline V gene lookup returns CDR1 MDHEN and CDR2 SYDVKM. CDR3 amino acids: CASRPREGNTEAFF. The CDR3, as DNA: TGTGCCAGCAGACCCCGGGAGGGAAACACTGAAGCTTTCTTT.

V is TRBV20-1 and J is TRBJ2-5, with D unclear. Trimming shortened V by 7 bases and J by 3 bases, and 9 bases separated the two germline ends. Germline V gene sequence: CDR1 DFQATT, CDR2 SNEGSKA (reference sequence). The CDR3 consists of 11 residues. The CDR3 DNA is TGCAGTGTGCGCCCCGAAGAGACCCAGTACTTC. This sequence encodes CSVRPEETQYF.

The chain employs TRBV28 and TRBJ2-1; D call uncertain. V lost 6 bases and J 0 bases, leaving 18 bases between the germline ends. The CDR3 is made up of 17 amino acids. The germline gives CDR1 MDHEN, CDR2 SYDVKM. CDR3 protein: CASSPTVVSSSYNEQFF. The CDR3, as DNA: TGTGCCAGCAGCCCCACAGTGGTTAGTAGCTCCTACAATGAGCAGTTCTTC.

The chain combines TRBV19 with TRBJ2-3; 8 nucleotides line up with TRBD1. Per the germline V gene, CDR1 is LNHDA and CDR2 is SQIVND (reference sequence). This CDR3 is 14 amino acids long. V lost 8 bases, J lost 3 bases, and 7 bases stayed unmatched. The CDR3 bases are TGTGCCAGTGGACCGGGACAGGAAACAGATACGCAGTATTTT. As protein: CASGPGQETDTQYF. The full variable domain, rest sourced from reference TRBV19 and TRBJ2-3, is DGGITQSPKYLFRKEGQNVTLSCEQNLNHDAMYWYRQDPGQGLRLIYYSQIVNDFQKGDIAEGYSVSREKKESFPLTVTSAQKNPTAFYLCASGPGQETDTQYFGPGTRLTVL.

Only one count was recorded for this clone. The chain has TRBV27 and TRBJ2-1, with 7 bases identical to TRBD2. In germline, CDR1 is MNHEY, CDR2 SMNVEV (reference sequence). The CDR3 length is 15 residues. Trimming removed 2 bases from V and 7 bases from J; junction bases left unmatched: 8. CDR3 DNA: TGTGCCAGCAGTTTAGGCGCGGGAGCACGGAATGAGCAGTTCTTC. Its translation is CASSLGAGARNEQFF.